A single sample is the source of the 18 T cell receptor beta chains below, sequenced in a study of regulatory T cells in long-lasting Graves disease (dated by TCRdb to the early 2020s). Explained via the paper, the time point label denotes: persistent/refractory GD, antithyroid drugs over 5 years with positive TRAb. For both TCR sequencing and RNA sequencing, RNA was extracted from PBMCs in TRIzol. The library was produced with multiplex PCR. The reads were generated on an Illumina HiSeq 4000. To build TCR beta libraries, CDR3 regions were amplified by Arm-PCR using iRepertoire HTBI primers. The public reads were reprocessed in TCRdb via fastp at Q25 and MiXCR, keeping in-frame beta chains. Rows are combined by CDR3 protein, so each entry shows the most common genes and DNA. This sample holds 400,000 to 600,000 distinct CDR3 sequences; around a fifth were observed only once. Roughly 7% of the sample is held by the ten biggest clonotypes.

The sample in question was peripheral blood mononuclear cells (PBMCs), obtained when the disease was refractory, from a patient treated with antithyroid drugs. All receptors come from a female donor with Graves disease.

This clonotype was picked up a small number of times. A much larger clone differs from this one at a single base, so this may be a read error. The V call is TRBV28, the J call TRBJ1-1; D remains unclear. The V gene's germline CDR1 is MDHEN and CDR2 SYDVKM. The CDR3 consists of 15 residues. CDR3 region: CASSLLADLNTEASF. The CDR3 bases are TGTGCCAGCAGTTTGCTTGCGGACTTGAACACTGAAGCTTCCTTT.

The chain is built from TRBV27 and TRBJ2-1; 7 positions match TRBD2. V lost 7 bases and J lost 6; bases outside the gene matches: 9. Germline loops: CDR1 MNHEY, CDR2 SMNVEV (reference sequence). The CDR3 spans 14 residues. The CDR3, as DNA: TGTGCCAGCACCCCACTCGGGAGGTCCAATGAGCAGTTCTTC. It translates to CASTPLGRSNEQFF.

This clonotype was seen only once. One end of the junction does not line up with germline, which may come from a read error. V gene TRBV11-2 combines with J gene TRBJ2-4, with a weak D call TRBD2 (5 bases). The end of the DNA is better explained by TRBJ2-3, so the J call may be wrong. CDR3 length: 16 residues. CDR1 SGHAT and CDR2 FQNNGV come from the germline V gene. Written as DNA, the CDR3 is TGTGCCAGCAGCTTAGATCCTAGCCTCAACACAGATCCGCAGTATTTT. It yields the protein CASSLDPSLNTDPQYF.

The chain combines TRBV6-8 with TRBJ1-5; D gene unclear. The germline V gene encodes CDR1 MNHGY and CDR2 SAAAGT. The CDR3 length is 14 residues. V was clipped by 10 bases and J by 4 bases, with 17 bases between them. The CDR3 coding sequence is TGTGCCACCCCCCTAGGTCGAGGGAATCAGCCCCAGCATTTT. Protein product: CATPLGRGNQPQHF.

This clonotype was recorded many times. The CDR3 spells CASSFPYSNRAPGYTF. For the CDR3, the DNA is TGTGCCAGCAGTTTCCCCTACTCCAACCGGGCGCCTGGCTACACCTTC. The chain links TRBV28 to TRBJ1-2; D is undetermined. CDR1 and CDR2 from the germline V gene are MDHEN and SYDVKM. This CDR3 has 16 amino acids. V was pared by 3 bases and J by 7 bases, with 21 bases between.

The chain links TRBV2 to TRBJ2-5; the match to TRBD1 covers 7 bases. Germline V gene lookup returns CDR1 SNHLY and CDR2 FYNNEI. The CDR3 totals 17 residues. J lost 5 bases, V lost 2 bases, and 14 bases had no gene match. Written as DNA, the CDR3 is TGTGCCAGCAGTGAAACCACAGGGGCCCCGATTCAGGAGACCCAGTACTTC. Its translation is CASSETTGAPIQETQYF.

Remarks on this clonotype: At one end the junction does not follow the germline gene, possibly because of a read error. This chain connects TRBV10-3 to TRBJ1-6; D remains ambiguous. Looked up from germline, CDR1 is ENHRY and CDR2 is SYGVKD. CDR3 length: 13 residues. CDR3 nucleotides: TGTGCCATCACGGAGTCCTATAATTCACCCCCCCACTTT. The encoded protein is CAITESYNSPPHF.

The J gene is TRBJ2-6, the V gene TRBV2; 8 bases align to TRBD1. Germline CDR1 and CDR2: SNHLY and FYNNEI. J gave up 6 bases and V 3 bases, and 16 bases lay outside the gene matches. CDR3 size: 19 residues. The CDR3 sequence: CASSETGDPFSGVANVLTF. CDR3 sequence (DNA): TGTGCCAGCAGTGAGACAGGGGATCCCTTCTCTGGTGTGGCCAACGTCCTGACTTTC.

The rearrangement joins TRBV30 to TRBJ2-1; unclear D gene. Trimming removed 0 bases at V and 7 bases at J, with 10 bases between. Germline CDR1 is GTSNPN and CDR2 is SVGIG (reference sequence). CDR3 length: 13 amino acids. The CDR3: CAWSVLSGNEQFF. In DNA form, the CDR3 reads TGTGCCTGGAGTGTACTATCGGGTAATGAGCAGTTCTTC.

The table lists this clonotype with many counts. The chain has TRBV7-6 and TRBJ2-5, with D possibly matching TRBD2 (6 bases). Germline lookup yields CDR1 SGHVS and CDR2 FNYEAQ. V was trimmed by 0 bases and J by 3 bases, leaving 11 bases between them. The CDR3 is 15 residues long. The CDR3 nucleotides read TGTGCCAGCAGCTTAGCGGTAGCGGAAGAAGAGACCCAGTACTTC. Encoded protein: CASSLAVAEEETQYF.

V is TRBV9 and J is TRBJ2-7, with TRBD1 matching over 9 bases. V was clipped by 4 bases and J by 6 bases; unmatched bases: 11. The CDR3 length is 15 residues. Germline V gene lookup returns CDR1 SGDLS and CDR2 YYNGEE. The CDR3 DNA follows: TGTGCCAGCAGCCCTCCGGGGACAGGGAAATCCGAGCAGTACTTC. It encodes CASSPPGTGKSEQYF.

This clonotype was recorded many times. J is TRBJ2-5 and V is TRBV6-5; D perhaps matches TRBD2 (5 bases). Trimming took 0 bases from V and 4 from J, leaving 9 bases between them. CDR3 length equals 14 residues. CDR1 is MNHEY and CDR2 is SVGAGI in the germline V gene. As DNA, the CDR3 is TGTGCCAGCAGTTACTCGTCGGGAAGAGAGACCCAGTACTTC. Encoded protein: CASSYSSGRETQYF.

In this sample, this clonotype turned up many times. This chain connects TRBV7-9 to TRBJ2-5, with 9 bases aligning to TRBD1. This CDR3 region has 14 residues. Germline trimming cut 4 bases from V and 3 bases from J; bases unmatched to any gene: 3. CDR1 and CDR2 from the germline V gene are SEHNR and FQNEAQ (reference sequence). CDR3 loop: CASSSGTGKETQYF. The DNA for the CDR3 is TGTGCCAGCAGCTCCGGGACAGGGAAAGAGACCCAGTACTTC.

V gene TRBV30 combines with J gene TRBJ2-7, with D tentatively TRBD2 (5 bases). The CDR3 runs 13 residues. V was clipped by 1 base and J by 5 bases, with 12 bases between them. Germline V gene data show CDR1 as GTSNPN and CDR2 as SVGIG (reference sequence). CDR3 bases: TGTGCCTGGAGTGAAGCGGTCCGGGACGAGCAGTACTTC. It encodes CAWSEAVRDEQYF.

This clonotype was counted only a few times. This chain joins TRBV6-2 or TRBV6-3 and TRBJ2-7; 11 bases align to TRBD2. The CDR3 sequence is 16 residues long. Germline values: CDR1 MNHEY, CDR2 SVGEGT. V shed 6 bases and J 2 bases; nucleotides not matched to a gene: 9. The CDR3 here is CASSNPIAGGPYEQYF. CDR3 coding DNA: TGTGCCAGCAGCAACCCGATAGCGGGAGGGCCCTACGAGCAGTACTTC.

V gene TRBV14 combines with J gene TRBJ1-2; 9 nucleotides line up with TRBD1. The J segment lost 8 bases and the V segment lost 0 bases, leaving 7 bases of the junction unmatched. The CDR3 is 15 amino acids. Germline CDR1 reads SGHDN; CDR2 reads FVKESK. This CDR3 reads CASSQDGTGLWGYTF. In DNA form, the CDR3 reads TGTGCCAGCAGCCAAGATGGGACAGGGCTCTGGGGCTACACCTTC. Filled out from reference TRBV14 and TRBJ1-2, the complete variable domain reads EAGVTQFPSHSVIEKGQTVTLRCDPISGHDNLYWYRRVMGKEIKFLLHFVKESKQDESGMPNNRFLAERTGGTYSTLKVQPAELEDSGVYFCASSQDGTGLWGYTFGSGTRLTVV.

The count of this clonotype is one. The chain has TRBV6-9 and TRBJ1-1; possible D gene TRBD1, 6 bases. Trimming removed 4 bases from V and 4 bases from J, with 25 bases in between. Germline V CDR1 and CDR2: MNHGY, SVAAGI. The CDR3 length is 18 residues. The CDR3 DNA reads TGTGCCAGCAGTTCCCGGGGAGGGGGGGGGGCGAAGATCACTGAAGCTTTCTTT. It yields the protein CASSSRGGGGAKITEAFF.

This clonotype showed up many times. V gene TRBV28 combines with J gene TRBJ1-5, with D possibly TRBD1 on 6 matching bases. The germline gives CDR1 MDHEN, CDR2 SYDVKM. V lost 5 bases to trimming and J lost 4 bases, with 18 bases between them. The CDR3 runs to 16 residues. This CDR3 reads CASSVSSRDINQPQHF. The CDR3 nucleotides read TGTGCCAGCAGTGTTAGCAGCCGGGACATAAATCAGCCCCAGCATTTT. Variable domain in full (rest from reference TRBV28 and TRBJ1-5): DVKVTQSSRYLVKRTGEKVFLECVQDMDHENMFWYRQDPGLGLRLIYFSYDVKMKEKGDIPEGYSVSREKKERFSLILESASTNQTSMYLCASSVSSRDINQPQHFGDGTRLSIL.